What follows is one TCR beta chain and its context. The germline V gene encodes CDR1 KGHSH and CDR2 LQKENI. The CDR3 consists of 14 residues. Time point of the sample: persistent/refractory GD, antithyroid drugs over 5 years with positive TRAb. Following extraction of RNA from PBMCs, that RNA was used to make the TCR library. The sample is drawn from a study of regulatory T cells in long-lasting Graves disease. Study-level background: A definition of persistent Graves' disease required over 5 years of antithyroid drugs plus positive TSH receptor antibodies.

Assembly of TCR beta libraries relied on iRepertoire HTBI primers together with Arm-PCR of CDR3 regions. TCRdb reprocessed the multiplex PCR reads via MiXCR and lists one record per CDR3 protein. The repertoire includes about 450,000 distinct CDR3 sequences, about 20% of them detected once, and approximately 25% sits in the top ten. The clonotype originates from a female donor with Graves disease. The chain uses TRBV18 and TRBJ2-5, with D possibly matching TRBD1 (6 bases). The J call is doubtful: the DNA matches TRBJ2-7 better. The sequenced sample was peripheral blood mononuclear cells (PBMCs), obtained when the disease was refractory, from a patient treated with antithyroid drugs. CDR3 in amino acids: CASSPPAGVYEQYF. The CDR3 coding sequence is TGTGCCAGCTCACCACCGGCAGGGGTCTACGAGCAGTACTTC.